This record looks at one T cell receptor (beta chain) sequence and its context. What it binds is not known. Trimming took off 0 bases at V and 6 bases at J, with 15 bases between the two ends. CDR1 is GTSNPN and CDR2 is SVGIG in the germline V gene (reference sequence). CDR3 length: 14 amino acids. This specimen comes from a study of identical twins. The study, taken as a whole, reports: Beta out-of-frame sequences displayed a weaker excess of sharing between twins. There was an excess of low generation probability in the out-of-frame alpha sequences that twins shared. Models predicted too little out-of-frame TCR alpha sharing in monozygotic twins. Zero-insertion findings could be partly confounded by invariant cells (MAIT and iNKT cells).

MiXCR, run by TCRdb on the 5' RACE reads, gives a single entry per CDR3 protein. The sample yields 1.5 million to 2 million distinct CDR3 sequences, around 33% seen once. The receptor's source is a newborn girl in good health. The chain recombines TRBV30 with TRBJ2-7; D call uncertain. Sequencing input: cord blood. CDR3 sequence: CAWSVIAPGVEQYF. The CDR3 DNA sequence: TGTGCCTGGAGTGTAATCGCCCCGGGCGTCGAGCAGTACTTC.